The present T cell receptor beta chain was sequenced within a study of response to subunit inactivated influenza vaccine. On this clonotype: Its specificity is not known.

TCRdb used MiXCR to reprocess the RT-PCR reads, holding one entry per CDR3 protein. The sample carries hundreds of thousands of distinct CDR3 sequences, about 18% recorded once. Regarding the study as a whole: That few new T cells are recruited by each seasonal influenza vaccination was the authors' suggestion.

Germline V gives CDR1 SGHTA, CDR2 FQGNSA. Unmatched junction bases numbered 1, after V lost 0 bases and J lost 6 bases. This CDR3 has 14 amino acids. This sequence originates from a man in his fifties who received an inactivated influenza vaccine. This specimen consisted of PBMCs from blood, obtained 4 to 6 days after vaccination. V is TRBV7-2 and J is TRBJ2-2, with 7 bases that match TRBD1. The CDR3 sequence: CASSLATGSGELFF. The CDR3 coding sequence is TGTGCCAGCAGCTTAGCGACAGGGTCCGGGGAGCTGTTTTTT.